The 16 T cell receptor beta chains in this list originate from one sample, sequenced in a study of T cells after yellow fever vaccination. TCRdb re-called the 5' RACE reads with MiXCR, one entry per CDR3 protein. The sample carries roughly 94,000 distinct CDR3 sequences, almost 9% recorded once. The source material was CD8+ T cells not binding an NS4B(214-222) dextramer, sorted from PBMCs, sampled around 16 days after the first yellow fever vaccination. The receptors derive from a man aged 18 to 30 who received the YFV17D yellow fever vaccine.

This clonotype has just a few counts. The rearrangement links TRBV5-1 to TRBJ2-4; possible D gene TRBD2, 5 bases. From germline, CDR1 is SGHRS and CDR2 YFSETQ. V shed 2 bases and J shed 0 bases, with 12 bases lying between them. The CDR3 runs to 16 residues. CDR3 sequence: CASSFRGSLAKNIQYF. The CDR3 DNA reads as TGCGCCAGCAGCTTCCGCGGGTCCCTAGCCAAAAACATTCAGTACTTC. Complete variable domain (other parts from reference TRBV5-1 and TRBJ2-4): KAGVTQTPRYLIKTRGQQVTLSCSPISGHRSVSWYQQTPGQGLQFLFEYFSETQRNKGNFPGRFSGRQFSNSRSEMNVSTLELGDSALYLCASSFRGSLAKNIQYFGAGTRLSVL.

The genes are TRBV29-1 and TRBJ2-2, with 8 nucleotides matching TRBD1. V was clipped by 0 bases and J by 8 bases; unmatched bases: 14. Looked up from germline, CDR1 is SQVTM and CDR2 is ANQGSEA. The CDR3 is 17 residues long. The CDR3 loop reads CSVEDRGRGVNQGELFF. CDR3 bases: TGCAGCGTTGAAGACAGGGGGCGCGGGGTGAACCAGGGGGAGCTGTTTTTT.

This clonotype was seen ten or more times. The chain joins TRBV5-1 to TRBJ2-1, with TRBD1 matching 7 bases. The germline CDR1 and CDR2 sequences are SGHRS and YFSETQ. Germline trimming cut 2 bases from V and 8 bases from J; bases unmatched to any gene: 10. The CDR3 sequence is 15 residues long. Written as DNA, the CDR3 is TGCGCCAGCAGCTTCGAGACAGGGTACTTCGATGAGCAGTTCTTC. Amino acid sequence: CASSFETGYFDEQFF.

With respect to this clonotype: With a much larger clone just one base away, this may be a read error. The V and J genes are TRBV29-1 and TRBJ2-2, with no clear D. With 3 bases removed from V and 2 bases from J, the gap between germline ends came to 7 bases. Per germline, CDR1 SQVTM and CDR2 ANQGSEA. CDR3 size: 13 residues. DNA of the CDR3: TGCAGCGTTGACACAGCTAACACCGGGGAGCTGTTTTTT. Encoded protein: CSVDTANTGELFF.

The J gene is TRBJ1-5, the V gene TRBV12-3 or TRBV12-4; weak D call: TRBD1 (5 bases). There are 15 residues in the CDR3. Trimming removed 4 bases from V and 4 bases from J, with 14 bases in between. CDR3 bases: TGTGCCAGCAGTTGGAGACATTCAGGGAATCAGCCCCAGCATTTT. Translated, it gives CASSWRHSGNQPQHF.

This clonotype was picked up a small number of times. This rearrangement joins TRBV7-6 to TRBJ2-5, with D possibly being TRBD1 or TRBD2 (5 bases each). The ends were cut back, 4 bases at V and 5 bases at J, with 20 bases in the middle. There are 16 residues in the CDR3. Germline CDR1 SGHVS, CDR2 FNYEAQ. CDR3 DNA: TGTGCCAGCAGCTCGCCCCCCGACGGGACCGGGGAGACCCAGTACTTC. This gives the protein CASSSPPDGTGETQYF.

J is TRBJ2-1 and V is TRBV5-1, with a weak D call TRBD1 (6 bases). This CDR3 has 14 amino acids. Trimming cost V 0 bases and J 7 bases, with 11 bases left between them. Germline assignment: CDR1 SGHRS and CDR2 YFSETQ. The CDR3 DNA is TGCGCCAGCAGCTTGGTCAGGGGAACGAATGAGCAGTTCTTC. Its translation is CASSLVRGTNEQFF.

This clonotype was seen a single time. At one of its ends the junction is not consistent with the germline gene, which may arise from a read error. The gene calls are TRBV3-1 and TRBJ2-1, with D hard to call. Germline loops: CDR1 LGHDT, CDR2 YNNKEL (reference sequence). There are 16 residues in the CDR3. CDR3 coding DNA: TGTGCCACCAGCCACGTCAGGCCGAGCTCCTACAATGAGCAGTTCTTC. It specifies CATSHVRPSSYNEQFF.

There are a few counts of this clonotype. The CDR3 nucleotides read TGCAGTGCTAGAGGGCCGGAGGAAGGGAACACTGAAGCTTTCTTT. It is translated as CSARGPEEGNTEAFF. The chain combines TRBV20-1 with TRBJ1-1, with D unresolved. The V end was cut by 1 base, the J end by 1 base, with 13 bases between. The length of the CDR3 is 15 residues. Germline lookup yields CDR1 DFQATT and CDR2 SNEGSKA (reference sequence).

V gene TRBV12-3 or TRBV12-4 combines with J gene TRBJ2-3; no clear D. Trimming took off 3 bases at V and 1 base at J, with 5 bases between the two ends. The CDR3 consists of 13 residues. As DNA, the CDR3 is TGTGCCAGCAGTTTGCAGGGCACAGATACGCAGTATTTT. It yields the protein CASSLQGTDTQYF.

In this sample, this clonotype turned up a few times. The V and J genes are TRBV2 and TRBJ2-3; TRBD1 matches 7 bases. The germline V gene has CDR1 SNHLY and CDR2 FYNNEI. CDR3 length equals 14 residues. V dropped 5 bases and J dropped 4; count of bases not matched to a gene: 6. The CDR3 nucleotides are TGTGCCAGCAGTAAGGGACAGTTCGCAGATACGCAGTATTTT. Translated, it gives CASSKGQFADTQYF. Filled out from reference TRBV2 and TRBJ2-3, the complete variable domain reads EPEVTQTPSHQVTQMGQEVILRCVPISNHLYFYWYRQILGQKVEFLVSFYNNEISEKSEIFDDQFSVERPDGSNFTLKIRSTKLEDSAMYFCASSKGQFADTQYFGPGTRLTVL.

This chain connects TRBV4-2 to TRBJ1-4, with unresolved D. With 3 bases removed from V and 5 bases from J, the gap between germline ends came to 19 bases. CDR1 LGHNA and CDR2 YNFKEQ come from the germline V gene. This CDR3 comprises 17 residues. This chain's CDR3 is CASSHPIGRVENEKLFF. DNA for the CDR3: TGTGCCAGCAGCCACCCCATCGGGAGGGTAGAAAATGAAAAACTGTTTTTT.

This clonotype was picked up a small number of times. The rearrangement uses TRBV7-9 and TRBJ2-5, with unresolved D. This CDR3 contains 10 residues. CDR1 and CDR2 (germline): SEHNR, FQNEAQ (reference sequence). V was cut by 8 bases and J by 4 bases, with 5 bases left in between. Written as DNA, the CDR3 is TGTGCCAGCCTGGGAGAGACCCAGTACTTC. As protein: CASLGETQYF.

This rearrangement joins TRBV9 to TRBJ2-5; 8 bases agree with TRBD2. J lost 5 bases, V lost 2 bases, and 8 bases had no gene match. Germline V gene lookup returns CDR1 SGDLS and CDR2 YYNGEE. The CDR3 is made up of 15 amino acids. The CDR3 sequence: CASSVVAGREETQYF. The CDR3 DNA is TGTGCCAGCAGCGTCGTAGCGGGACGGGAGGAGACCCAGTACTTC.

The chain recombines TRBV7-9 with TRBJ1-5; no firm D call. The CDR3 has 8 amino acids. Germline V gives CDR1 SEHNR, CDR2 FQNEAQ (reference sequence). Here the CDR3 reads CAERPQHF. In nucleotides, the CDR3 is TGTGCTGAGAGGCCCCAGCATTTT.

V usage is TRBV11-2 and J usage is TRBJ2-1; D not resolved. CDR1 is SGHAT, CDR2 FQNNGV, per germline. V was clipped by 6 bases and J by 0 bases, with 12 bases between them. The length of the CDR3 is 15 residues. In nucleotides, the CDR3 is TGTGCCAGCAGGGTCCAGGAACTCTCCTACAATGAGCAGTTCTTC. Translating gives CASRVQELSYNEQFF.